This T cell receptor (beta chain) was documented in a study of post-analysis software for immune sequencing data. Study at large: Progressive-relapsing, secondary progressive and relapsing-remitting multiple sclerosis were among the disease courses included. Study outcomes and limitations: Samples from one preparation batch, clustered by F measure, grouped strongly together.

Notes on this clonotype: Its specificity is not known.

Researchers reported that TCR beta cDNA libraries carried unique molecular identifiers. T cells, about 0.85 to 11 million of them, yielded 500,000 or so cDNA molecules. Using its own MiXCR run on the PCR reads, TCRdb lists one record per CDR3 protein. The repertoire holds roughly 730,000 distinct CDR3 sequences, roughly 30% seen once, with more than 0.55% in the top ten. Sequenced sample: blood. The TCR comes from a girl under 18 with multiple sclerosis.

The CDR3 sequence: CASSLADRAETQYF. The DNA of the CDR3 is TGTGCCAGCAGCTTAGCGGACAGGGCTGAGACCCAGTACTTC. The chain links TRBV7-8 to TRBJ2-7; 8 nucleotides line up with TRBD1. The J call is uncertain, as TRBJ2-5 better fits the DNA end. The CDR3 length is 14 residues. In germline, CDR1 is SGHVS, CDR2 FQNEAQ.